These 15 T cell receptor beta chains were all obtained from the same sample, sequenced in a study of T cell clones after liver transplantation. Sequencing used immunoSEQ multiplex PCR; TCRdb keeps in-frame clones, though not all of them. The sample contains about 75,000 clones, roughly 90% of which appear only once. The sample here was CD4+ T cells from blood, taken before liver transplant. These receptors were collected from a human donor who received a liver transplant.

The chain carries TRBV12-5 and TRBJ1-4; a weak D match, TRBD1 (5 bases). The CDR3 contains 16 residues. Per the germline V gene, CDR1 is LGHNT and CDR2 is FRNRAP. Trimming stripped 0 bases from V and 8 bases from J, with 16 bases between. The CDR3 nucleotides read TGTGCTAGTGGTTTGGTGGGACTCCTAGGGAGAGAAAAACTGTTTTTT. Translating gives CASGLVGLLGREKLFF.

The chain carries TRBV7-2 and TRBJ1-1; D not certain. The CDR3 sequence is 14 residues long. V lost 4 bases and J 2 bases, leaving 11 bases between the germline ends. CDR1 SGHTA and CDR2 FQGNSA come from the germline V gene. This chain's CDR3 is CASSSTSGNTEAFF. The CDR3 coding sequence is TGTGCCAGCAGCTCTACTTCGGGTAACACTGAAGCTTTCTTT.

V gene TRBV6-5 combines with J gene TRBJ2-2; D is unclear. CDR1 MNHEY and CDR2 SVGAGI come from the germline V gene. The CDR3 loop spans 11 amino acids. Trimming stripped 6 bases from V and 6 bases from J, with 5 bases between. The CDR3 bases are TGTGCCAGCAGCCTCCCCGGGGAGCTGTTTTTT. It encodes CASSLPGELFF.

This rearrangement joins TRBV7-3 to TRBJ2-5; weak D call: TRBD1 (6 bases). V lost 2 bases and J 7 bases, leaving 14 bases between the germline ends. CDR1 SGHTA and CDR2 FQGTGA come from the germline V gene. The CDR3 is made up of 14 amino acids. CDR3 sequence reads: CASSLSGAEGTQYF. The CDR3 bases are TGTGCCAGCAGCTTATCAGGGGCCGAAGGGACCCAGTACTTC.

This clone showed up just once. V and J are TRBV6-6 and TRBJ2-7; perhaps TRBD1 as D (6 bases). Germline assignment: CDR1 MNHNY and CDR2 SVGAGI (reference sequence). This CDR3 is 14 amino acids long. Trimming removed 5 bases at V and 0 bases at J, with 11 bases between. The CDR3 is CASSVRTDSYEQYF. CDR3 coding DNA: TGTGCCAGCAGTGTCAGGACAGACTCCTACGAGCAGTACTTC.

V is TRBV7-9 and J is TRBJ2-1; D unclear. The CDR3 is 13 residues long. Germline V gene lookup returns CDR1 SEHNR and CDR2 FQNEAQ (reference sequence). Deletions cut 4 bases from V and 13 bases from J, with 17 bases between. CDR3 loop: CASSSTGDAPQFF. DNA of the CDR3: TGTGCCAGCAGCTCAACCGGAGACGCACCCCAGTTCTTC.

This rearrangement joins TRBV5-8 to TRBJ1-5; D perhaps matches TRBD1 (5 bases). CDR3 length equals 15 residues. In germline, CDR1 is SGHTS, CDR2 YDEGEE. Trimming cost V 0 bases and J 3 bases, with 10 bases left between them. CDR3 region: CASSLAGGNNQPQHF. CDR3 DNA sequence: TGTGCCAGCAGCTTGGCCGGGGGAAACAATCAGCCCCAGCATTTT.

The J gene is TRBJ1-3, the V gene TRBV9; D ambiguous. CDR3 length equals 15 residues. Per the germline V gene, CDR1 is SGDLS and CDR2 is YYNGEE. With 0 bases removed from V and 0 bases from J, the gap between germline ends came to 7 bases. The CDR3 region has the DNA TGTGCCAGCAGCGTAGATCCCGACTCTGGAAACACCATATATTTT. Translation: CASSVDPDSGNTIYF. Variable domain in full (rest from reference TRBV9 and TRBJ1-3): DSGVTQTPKHLITATGQRVTLRCSPRSGDLSVYWYQQSLDQGLQFLIQYYNGEERAKGNILERFSAQQFPDLHSELNLSSLELGDSALYFCASSVDPDSGNTIYFGEGSWLTVV.

The chain combines TRBV18 with TRBJ1-5, with 7 bases aligning to TRBD1. The V gene end was trimmed by 3 bases and the J gene end by 0 bases; junction bases not matched to a gene: 2. Per germline, CDR1 KGHSH and CDR2 LQKENI. This CDR3 comprises 15 residues. For the CDR3, the DNA is TGTGCCAGCTCACCGGGACAGCATAGCAATCAGCCCCAGCATTTT. Its protein product is CASSPGQHSNQPQHF.

This clone was seen more than once but under ten times. The V call is TRBV9, the J call TRBJ2-1; no firm D call. The CDR3 has 15 amino acids. Trimming removed 4 bases from V and 10 bases from J, with 21 bases in between. CDR1 SGDLS and CDR2 YYNGEE come from the germline V gene. CDR3 in amino acids: CASSPAGAVMGEQFF. The CDR3 DNA is TGTGCCAGCAGCCCCGCAGGCGCGGTGATGGGGGAGCAGTTCTTC.

The chain is built from TRBV18 and TRBJ2-5, with D unresolved. Germline assignment: CDR1 KGHSH and CDR2 LQKENI. The CDR3 has 14 amino acids. V lost 2 bases and J 5 bases, leaving 12 bases between the germline ends. CDR3 residues: CASSPEAGLETQYF. The CDR3 DNA sequence: TGTGCCAGCTCACCAGAGGCAGGTTTGGAGACCCAGTACTTC.

This chain links TRBV30 with TRBJ2-2; 10 bases align to TRBD2. Unmatched junction bases numbered 2, after V lost 7 bases and J lost 0 bases. Germline loops: CDR1 GTSNPN, CDR2 SVGIG (reference sequence). This CDR3 region has 14 residues. CDR3 loop: CASGTSANTGELFF. CDR3 nucleotide sequence: TGTGCCTCTGGGACTAGCGCGAACACCGGGGAGCTGTTTTTT.

The chain has TRBV7-2 and TRBJ2-4; D perhaps matches TRBD1 (6 bases). Trimming shortened V by 2 bases and J by 10 bases, and 9 bases separated the two germline ends. In germline, CDR1 is SGHTA, CDR2 FQGNSA. This CDR3 has 12 amino acids. The CDR3, as DNA: TGTGCCAGCAGCTTATCAGGGGAAATTCAGTACTTC. Amino acid sequence: CASSLSGEIQYF.

This rearrangement joins TRBV18 to TRBJ1-3; 7 bases match TRBD1. From germline, CDR1 is KGHSH and CDR2 LQKENI. The CDR3 runs to 17 residues. The trim removed 0 bases at V and 0 bases at J, leaving 5 bases unmatched. This CDR3 is CASSPPGDRFSGNTIYF. CDR3 in DNA: TGTGCCAGCTCACCACCGGGGGACAGATTCTCTGGAAACACCATATATTTT.

V and J are TRBV5-1 and TRBJ2-2; 10 bases line up with TRBD1. With V trimmed by 0 bases and J by 5 bases, 4 bases remained unmatched. The CDR3 loop spans 16 amino acids. The germline CDR1 and CDR2 sequences are SGHRS and YFSETQ. The CDR3 loop is CASSLGPGQGTGELFF. The DNA of the CDR3 is TGCGCCAGCAGCTTGGGGCCGGGACAGGGGACCGGGGAGCTGTTTTTT.